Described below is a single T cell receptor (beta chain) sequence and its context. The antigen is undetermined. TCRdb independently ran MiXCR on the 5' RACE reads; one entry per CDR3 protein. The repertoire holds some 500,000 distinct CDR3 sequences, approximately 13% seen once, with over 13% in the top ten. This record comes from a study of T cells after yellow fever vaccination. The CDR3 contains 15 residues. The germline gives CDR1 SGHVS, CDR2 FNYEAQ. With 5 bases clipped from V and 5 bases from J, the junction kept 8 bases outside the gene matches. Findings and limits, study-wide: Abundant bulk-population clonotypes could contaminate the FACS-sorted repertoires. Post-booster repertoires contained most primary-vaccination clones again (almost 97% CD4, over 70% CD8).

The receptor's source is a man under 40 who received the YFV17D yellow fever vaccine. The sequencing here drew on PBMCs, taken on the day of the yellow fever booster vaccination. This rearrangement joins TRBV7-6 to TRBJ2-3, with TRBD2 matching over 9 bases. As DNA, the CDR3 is TGTGCCAGCAGCCCTCCTAGCGGGGCTGGAGATACGCAGTATTTT. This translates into CASSPPSGAGDTQYF.